This is a list of T cell receptor beta chains from one sample in a study of metastatic and nonmetastatic thyroid tumors. Through MiXCR, TCRdb re-clonotyped the PCR reads. Among about 14,000 clones listed, approximately 3.9% were seen once. What was sequenced was tumor tissue. The source is a female donor with papillary thyroid cancer or a benign thyroid nodule (not recorded which). Some clones in this sample may be carry-over from other donors' samples. Both conserved end residues are part of each CDR3. The D gene is left open where the match is weak. Expanded clones are given a class, and other clones once, few, many or no size at all.

-,TRBV27,few,TRBJ1-6,TGTGCCAGCAGTCCCTGGACAGACTCCTATAATTCACCCCTCCACTTT,CASSPWTDSYNSPLHF
-,TRBV6-1,-,TRBJ1-1,TGTGCCAGCAATTCGGGCGCCCAGAACACTGAAGCTTTCTTT,CASNSGAQNTEAFF
-,TRBV6-2/TRBV6-3,medium-sized,TRBJ2-5,TGTGCCAGCAGTTACGAGACCCAGTACTTC,CASSYETQYF
TRBD2,TRBV6-1,-,TRBJ2-5,TGTGCCAGCAGTTTAACTAGCGACCAAGAGACCCAGTACTTC,CASSLTSDQETQYF
-,TRBV28,-,TRBJ2-4,TGTGCCAGCAGTTTATGGCCCCTAGCCAAAAACATTCAGTACTTC,CASSLWPLAKNIQYF
-,TRBV27,few,TRBJ2-2,TGTGCCAGCACCTCCGGGACCACGAACACCGGGGAGCTGTTTTTT,CASTSGTTNTGELFF
-,TRBV19,few,TRBJ1-1,TGTGCCAGTAGTATTCTCGGGCTAAACACTGAAGCTTTCTTT,CASSILGLNTEAFF
TRBD1,TRBV7-8,-,TRBJ2-1,TGTGCCAGCAGCACCATCGACAGGGTGGCCAATGAGCAGTTCTTC,CASSTIDRVANEQFF
TRBD1,TRBV6-1,few,TRBJ1-6,TGTGCCAGCAGTTTCGAACAGGGGAGAAATTCACCCCTCCACTTT,CASSFEQGRNSPLHF
-,TRBV28,-,TRBJ2-6,TGTGCCAGCAGTCCGGGGAGTCCTGGGGCCAACGTCCTGACTTTC,CASSPGSPGANVLTF
-,TRBV6-9,few,TRBJ1-1,TGTGCCAGCAGTTCTGCGGAGCCGAACACTGAAGCTTTCTTT,CASSSAEPNTEAFF
-,TRBV7-2,-,TRBJ2-7,TGTGCCAGCAGCCCCCGCCGAGCTATCCACGAGCAGTACTTC,CASSPRRAIHEQYF
-,TRBV7-8,many,TRBJ1-4,TGTGCCAGCAGCTTGGGGGTTGAGGAAAAACTGTTTTTT,CASSLGVEEKLFF
TRBD1,TRBV28,-,TRBJ2-7,TGTGCCAGCAGTTCCCGGGCACAGGGGAACGAGCAGTACTTC,CASSSRAQGNEQYF
-,TRBV6-1,few,TRBJ2-7,TGTGCCAGCAGTGAAGCGGGTAGCTCCTACGAGCAGTACTTC,CASSEAGSSYEQYF
TRBD1,TRBV6-1,few,TRBJ2-1,TGTGCCAGCAGTGGGACAGGGGGCTACAATGAGCAGTTCTTC,CASSGTGGYNEQFF
TRBD1,TRBV11-2,medium-sized,TRBJ2-3,TGTGCCAGCAGCTTAGTGCACAGGGGGCTTATGAGGACAGATACGCAGTATTTT,CASSLVHRGLMRTDTQYF
-,TRBV12-3/TRBV12-4,-,TRBJ1-1,TGTGCCAGCAGTTTAGGGGGTAAGGTGAACACTGAAGCTTTCTTT,CASSLGGKVNTEAFF
-,TRBV25-1,large,TRBJ1-2,TGTGCCAGCAGTGGTGACACATTCTATGGCTACACCTTC,CASSGDTFYGYTF
TRBD2,TRBV28,few,TRBJ2-7,TGTGCCAGCAGTTTACGGCGGGAGTTCAACGAGCAGTACTTC,CASSLRREFNEQYF